Listed below are T cell receptor beta chains from one sample, sequenced in a study of vaccination and CD4 T cells after COVID-19. Antigens of these TCRs are unknown. TCRdb reanalysed the PCR reads using MiXCR and keeps one entry per CDR3 protein. The repertoire includes about 15,000 distinct CDR3 sequences, 40% to 50% of them detected once, and around 15% sits in the top ten. This material consisted of CD4+ T cells from blood, cultured in vitro, taken before SARS-CoV-2 vaccination. All receptors derive from a human donor who had recovered from COVID-19. CDR3s include the opening cysteine and the closing phenylalanine or tryptophan. A D gene is named only where the DNA matches it firmly. The size of a clone is reported for some rows only, either as once, few or many, or as a class for expanded clones.

CDR3: CASSLPGMNTEAFF; DNA: TGCGCCAGCAGCTTGCCTGGGATGAACACTGAAGCTTTCTTT; V: TRBV5-1; size: few; D: NA; J: TRBJ1-1
CDR3: CSAVGGLGSYEQYF; DNA: TGCAGTGCTGTGGGTGGGTTGGGGAGCTACGAGCAGTACTTC; V: TRBV20-1; size: medium-sized; D: NA; J: TRBJ2-7
CDR3: CASSFSPKETQYF; DNA: TGCGCCAGCAGCTTTAGCCCCAAAGAGACCCAGTACTTC; V: TRBV5-1; size: NA; D: NA; J: TRBJ2-5
CDR3: CASSLHRGRNYNEQFF; DNA: TGTGCCAGTAGTTTACACAGGGGGCGAAATTACAATGAGCAGTTCTTC; V: TRBV19; size: few; D: TRBD1; J: TRBJ2-1
CDR3: CSAQTDSNQPQHF; DNA: TGCAGTGCTCAGACAGATAGCAATCAGCCCCAGCATTTT; V: TRBV20-1; size: NA; D: NA; J: TRBJ1-5
CDR3: CRCSALRTDTQYF; DNA: TGCAGGTGTTCAGCACTTCGCACAGATACGCAGTATTTT; V: TRBV20-1; size: few; D: NA; J: TRBJ2-3
CDR3: CATSDLRNGGSNEQFF; DNA: TGTGCCACCAGTGATTTGCGGAATGGGGGGTCCAATGAGCAGTTCTTC; V: TRBV24-1; size: NA; D: NA; J: TRBJ2-1
CDR3: CSATLGGQETQYF; DNA: TGCAGTGCCACACTGGGGGGGCAAGAGACCCAGTACTTC; V: TRBV20-1; size: few; D: TRBD2; J: TRBJ2-5
CDR3: CASSVAGQAPETQYF; DNA: TGTGCCAGCAGCGTGGCGGGACAGGCCCCCGAGACCCAGTACTTC; V: TRBV9; size: NA; D: TRBD1; J: TRBJ2-5
CDR3: CSAREPGQGNSPLHF; DNA: TGCAGTGCTAGGGAACCGGGACAGGGTAATTCACCCCTCCACTTT; V: TRBV20-1; size: once; D: TRBD1; J: TRBJ1-6
CDR3: CASKVGESSDTQYF; DNA: TGTGCCAGCAAAGTGGGAGAGTCTTCAGATACGCAGTATTTT; V: TRBV6-1; size: NA; D: NA; J: TRBJ2-3
CDR3: CASSPQTQTGDNTF; DNA: TGTGCCAGCAGTCCTCAAACACAGACAGGGGACAACACCTTC; V: TRBV6-1; size: NA; D: TRBD1; J: TRBJ1-2
CDR3: CASRLETQYF; DNA: TGTGCCAGCAGGTTGGAGACCCAGTACTTC; V: TRBV2; size: NA; D: NA; J: TRBJ2-5